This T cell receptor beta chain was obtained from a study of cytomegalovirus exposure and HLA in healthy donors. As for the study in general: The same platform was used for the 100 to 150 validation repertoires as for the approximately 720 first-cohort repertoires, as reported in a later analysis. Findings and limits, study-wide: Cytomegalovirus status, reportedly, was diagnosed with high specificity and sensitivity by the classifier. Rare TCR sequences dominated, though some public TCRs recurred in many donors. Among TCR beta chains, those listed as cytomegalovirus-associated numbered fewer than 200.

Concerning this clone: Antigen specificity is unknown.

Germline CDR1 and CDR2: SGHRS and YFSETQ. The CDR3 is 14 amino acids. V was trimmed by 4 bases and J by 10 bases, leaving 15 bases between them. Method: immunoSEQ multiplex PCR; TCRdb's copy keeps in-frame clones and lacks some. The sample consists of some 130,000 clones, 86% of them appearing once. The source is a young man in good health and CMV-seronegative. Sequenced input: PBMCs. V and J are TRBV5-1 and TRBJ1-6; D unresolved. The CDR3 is CASSLEAQESPLHF. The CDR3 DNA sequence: TGCGCCAGCAGCCTGGAGGCTCAGGAATCACCCCTCCACTTT.